This record covers a single TCR beta chain. This entry comes from a study of pediatric ulcerative colitis. The method was immunoSEQ multiplex PCR; TCRdb's version includes in-frame clones alone and lacks a portion of them. This sample has tens of thousands of clones, with around 86% found just once. The CDR3 runs to 14 residues. The germline CDR1 and CDR2 sequences are MDHEN and SYDVKM. Trimming removed 8 bases from V and 2 bases from J, with 14 bases in between. The chain links TRBV28 to TRBJ2-3, with D uncertain. The material sequenced was blood. The TCR sequence derives from a boy aged 10-17 years who was a control in a study of pediatric ulcerative colitis. The CDR3 region is CASSRLGITDTQYF. The CDR3 DNA is TGTGCCAGCTCCAGATTGGGAATCACAGATACGCAGTATTTT.